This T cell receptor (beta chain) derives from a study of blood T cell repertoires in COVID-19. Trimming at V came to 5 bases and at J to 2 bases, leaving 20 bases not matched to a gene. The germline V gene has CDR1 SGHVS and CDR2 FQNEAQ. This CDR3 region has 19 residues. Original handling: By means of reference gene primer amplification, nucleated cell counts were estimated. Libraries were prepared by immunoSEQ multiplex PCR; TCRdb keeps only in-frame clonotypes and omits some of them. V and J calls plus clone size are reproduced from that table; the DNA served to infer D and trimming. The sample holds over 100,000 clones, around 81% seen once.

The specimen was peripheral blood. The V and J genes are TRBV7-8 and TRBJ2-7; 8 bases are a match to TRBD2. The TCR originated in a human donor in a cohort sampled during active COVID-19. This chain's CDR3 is CASSPYLGVSGNKPYEQYF. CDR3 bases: TGTGCCAGCAGCCCATACCTCGGGGTTAGCGGGAATAAACCCTACGAGCAGTACTTC.